Listed here are 27 T cell receptor beta chains from one sample, sequenced in a study of read filtering for tumor transcriptome and immune sequencing. The library was built from roughly 400 ng RNA with molecular barcoded adaptors for alpha/delta and beta/gamma chains. TCRdb redid the calling of the reads with MiXCR, one entry per CDR3 protein. This sample carries around 60,000 distinct CDR3 sequences, nearly 20% of them seen once, and the ten largest clones take about an eighth. Source material: a population of CD138-negative cells sorted from bone marrow. These TCRs come from a donor aged 40 or older with multiple myeloma.

This clonotype was seen ten or more times. This chain links TRBV27 with TRBJ2-1, with D tentatively TRBD1 (6 bases). Germline values: CDR1 MNHEY, CDR2 SMNVEV (reference sequence). V lost 5 bases to trimming and J lost 10 bases, with 21 bases between them. CDR3 length: 15 residues. The CDR3 DNA reads as TGTGCCAGCAGTCCCCAATCGACAGGTCTAGGCGAGCAGTTCTTC. This encodes CASSPQSTGLGEQFF.

The chain carries TRBV20-1 and TRBJ2-7; 8 nucleotides match TRBD2. The germline V gene encodes CDR1 DFQATT and CDR2 SNEGSKA (reference sequence). V lost 3 bases to trimming and J lost 4 bases; unmatched junction nucleotides: 17. The CDR3 runs to 17 residues. The CDR3 is CSARDGPGAGGLYEQYF. The CDR3 DNA reads as TGCAGTGCTAGGGATGGCCCGGGGGCGGGAGGACTGTACGAGCAGTACTTC.

This clonotype was counted ten times or more. DNA of the CDR3: TGTGCCAGCTCTTCCGGGGGGCAAACCGGGGAGCTGTTTTTT. It encodes CASSSGGQTGELFF. The chain uses TRBV7-6 and TRBJ2-2; D possibly corresponds to TRBD2 (7 bases). The germline V and J ends were trimmed by 8 bases and 5 bases, with 15 bases remaining between them. Germline values: CDR1 SGHVS, CDR2 FNYEAQ. The CDR3 is 14 amino acids.

This clonotype was counted many times. The gene calls are TRBV28 and TRBJ1-1, with D possibly TRBD1 on 5 matching bases. The germline CDR1 and CDR2 sequences are MDHEN and SYDVKM. This CDR3 is 13 amino acids long. V lost 5 bases and J lost 10, with 17 bases in between. CDR3 residues: CASSPRGPRGAFF. In DNA form, the CDR3 reads TGTGCCAGCAGTCCGAGGGGACCCCGGGGAGCTTTCTTT.

The table lists this clonotype with many counts. The chain's CDR3 is CASSLPGGHGYTF. In DNA form, the CDR3 reads TGTGCCAGCAGTCTCCCAGGGGGCCATGGCTACACCTTC. The V and J genes are TRBV27 and TRBJ1-2; 8 bases are a match to TRBD1. V was pared by 5 bases and J by 6 bases, with 5 bases of the junction left unmatched. Germline loops: CDR1 MNHEY, CDR2 SMNVEV (reference sequence). The CDR3 is 13 residues long.

This clonotype was counted many times. This chain uses TRBV9 with TRBJ2-2; 7 bases align to TRBD2. The CDR3 is made up of 12 amino acids. Per germline, CDR1 SGDLS and CDR2 YYNGEE. The trim removed 4 bases at V and 13 bases at J, leaving 7 bases unmatched. The CDR3 DNA follows: TGTGCCAGCAGCCCAGGCAGGGAGGGGCTGTTTTTT. Protein: CASSPGREGLFF.

This clonotype was seen repeatedly, ten times or more. The chain has TRBV6-5 and TRBJ1-6; TRBD1 agrees at 9 bases. CDR3 length: 17 amino acids. Germline lookup yields CDR1 MNHEY and CDR2 SVGAGI. The trim removed 2 bases at V and 10 bases at J, leaving 12 bases unmatched. The CDR3 sequence is CASSYTLSQGAGSPLHF. Here the CDR3 DNA reads TGTGCCAGCAGTTACACCCTTTCACAGGGGGCTGGATCACCCCTCCACTTT.

As regards this clonotype: This may come from a read error, since a much larger clone is one base off. V usage is TRBV7-3 and J usage is TRBJ2-1, with 9 bases aligning to TRBD1. Germline V gene data show CDR1 as SGHTA and CDR2 as FQGTGA. CDR3 length equals 13 residues. V trimming: 8 bases; J trimming: 9 bases; junction bases outside the gene matches: 8. The CDR3 DNA follows: TGTGCCAGCGGCTCTTACAGGGGGCTTGAGCAGTTCTTC. Its translation is CASGSYRGLEQFF.

This clonotype was detected ten times or more. Here the CDR3 reads CASMTESTDTQYF. The CDR3 DNA is TGTGCCAGCATGACGGAAAGCACAGATACGCAGTATTTT. The V and J genes are TRBV11-2 and TRBJ2-3; D unclear. The CDR3 contains 13 residues. Germline values: CDR1 SGHAT, CDR2 FQNNGV. The germline V and J ends were trimmed by 7 bases and 0 bases, with 8 bases remaining between them. The full variable domain, completed using reference TRBV11-2 and TRBJ2-3, is EAGVAQSPRYKIIEKRQSVAFWCNPISGHATLYWYQQILGQGPKLLIQFQNNGVVDDSQLPKDRFSAERLKGVDSTLKIQPAKLEDSAVYLCASMTESTDTQYFGPGTRLTVL.

This clonotype came up many times. V usage is TRBV20-1 and J usage is TRBJ2-5, with D possibly being TRBD1 or TRBD2 (6 bases each). The germline V and J ends were trimmed by 8 bases and 5 bases, with 18 bases remaining between them. The CDR3 is 13 amino acids. CDR1 is DFQATT and CDR2 is SNEGSKA in the germline V gene (reference sequence). In DNA form, the CDR3 reads TGCAGTCCAAGGAGGGGGAATGATGAGACCCAGTACTTC. Translated, it gives CSPRRGNDETQYF.

For this clonotype: This likely reflects a read error, since a far larger clone is one base away. V gene TRBV7-6 combines with J gene TRBJ2-1; D gene unclear. The CDR3 covers 12 residues. Germline-derived CDR1 and CDR2 are SGHVS and FNYEAQ. The CDR3 DNA reads as TGTGCCAGCCGCTTAGAGGACGCCAAGCAGTTCTTC. Protein sequence: CASRLEDAKQFF.

This clonotype was counted many times. This sequence may be a read error, since a much larger clone differs from it by one base. The CDR3: CASRFSGPSRNEQFF. DNA for the CDR3: TGTGCCAGCAGATTCTCGGGACCCTCCCGAAATGAGCAGTTCTTC. J is TRBJ2-1 and V is TRBV28; D might be TRBD1 or TRBD2, each matching 5 bases. V lost 6 bases to trimming and J lost 7 bases, with 19 bases between them. The CDR3 is 15 residues long. The germline CDR1 and CDR2 sequences are MDHEN and SYDVKM.

This clonotype turned up a few times. The rearrangement links TRBV27 to TRBJ2-7, with no clear D. The V end lost 0 bases, the J end lost 5 bases, and 11 bases lay between the germline ends. The CDR3 has 14 residues. The germline V gene encodes CDR1 MNHEY and CDR2 SMNVEV (reference sequence). The CDR3 DNA reads TGTGCCAGCAGTTTATCGTTCAGGAACCACGAGCAGTACTTC. Its translation: CASSLSFRNHEQYF.

This clonotype was detected a few times. At one end, the junction sequence differs from germline, possibly due to a read error. This rearrangement joins TRBV5-1 to TRBJ2-7; D unclear. The CDR3 is made up of 14 amino acids. Germline CDR1 is SGHRS and CDR2 is YFSETQ. The CDR3 loop reads CASSFTDSSYERYF. In nucleotides, the CDR3 is TGCGCCAGCAGCTTTACCGACTCATCCTACGAGCGGTACTTC.

On this clonotype: This may arise from a read error, as a much more abundant clone is one base away. The chain links TRBV6-1 to TRBJ2-5, with TRBD1 identical over 7 bases. From germline, CDR1 is MNHNS and CDR2 SASEGT. Trimming cost V 7 bases and J 2 bases; bases outside gene matches: 7. CDR3 length equals 14 residues. DNA of the CDR3: TGTGCCAGCATACGAGGCAGGGGGCAAGAGACCCAGTACTTC. It specifies CASIRGRGQETQYF.

A word on this clonotype: A much larger clone lies a single base off, so this may be a read error. Without the conserved terminal phenylalanine or tryptophan, this CDR3 likely stems from a read error. The chain has TRBV29-1 and TRBJ2-2; the D is unclear. CDR1 and CDR2 from the germline V gene are SQVTM and ANQGSEA. V lost 4 bases and J 5 bases, leaving 14 bases between the germline ends. The CDR3 runs to 14 residues. The CDR3 DNA follows: TGCAGCGTTGTAGGTCTCATGGGGACCGGGGAGCTGTTTTAT. It encodes CSVVGLMGTGELFY.

In this sample, this clonotype turned up many times. The V and J genes are TRBV5-1 and TRBJ2-2; 12 bases align to TRBD2. The germline V gene encodes CDR1 SGHRS and CDR2 YFSETQ. J was trimmed by 10 bases and V by 4 bases; bases with no gene match: 11. CDR3 length: 16 amino acids. The CDR3: CASSTAGLAGSKELFF. Here the CDR3 DNA reads TGCGCCAGCAGCACGGCCGGACTAGCGGGATCTAAGGAGCTGTTTTTT.

This clonotype has just a few counts. The CDR3 loop is CASSPGTALRTDTQYF. The CDR3 DNA is TGCGCCAGCAGCCCAGGGACAGCCTTACGCACAGATACGCAGTATTTT. The J gene is TRBJ2-3, the V gene TRBV5-1; 7 nucleotides match TRBD1. The CDR3 runs to 16 residues. In germline, CDR1 is SGHRS, CDR2 YFSETQ. V trimming: 4 bases; J trimming: 1 base; junction bases outside the gene matches: 9. Looking up the rest from reference TRBV5-1 and TRBJ2-3 gives the full variable domain: KAGVTQTPRYLIKTRGQQVTLSCSPISGHRSVSWYQQTPGQGLQFLFEYFSETQRNKGNFPGRFSGRQFSNSRSEMNVSTLELGDSALYLCASSPGTALRTDTQYFGPGTRLTVL.

This clonotype was seen repeatedly, ten times or more. The gene calls are TRBV20-1 and TRBJ2-2, with 7 bases lining up with TRBD1. Germline CDR1 and CDR2: DFQATT and SNEGSKA (reference sequence). The CDR3 spans 14 residues. V was pared by 4 bases and J by 7 bases, with 9 bases of the junction left unmatched. The DNA of the CDR3 is TGCAGTGCTACCACGACAGGGTACGGCGGGGAGCTGTTTTTT. Translated, it gives CSATTTGYGGELFF.

The chain combines TRBV20-1 with TRBJ1-5; the D is unclear. This CDR3 spans 17 amino acids. CDR1 and CDR2 from the germline V gene are DFQATT and SNEGSKA (reference sequence). Between the trimmed V and J ends, which lost 3 bases and 3 bases, there was a span of 21 bases. CDR3 in amino acids: CSASDRSVGVLNQPQHF. For the CDR3, the DNA is TGCAGTGCTAGTGACCGAAGTGTCGGGGTCCTCAATCAGCCCCAGCATTTT.

This clonotype was seen at least ten times. The CDR3 here is CASSKTSGRPDYEQYF. The CDR3 DNA follows: TGTGCCAGCAGTAAGACTAGCGGGAGGCCCGACTACGAGCAGTACTTC. The chain has TRBV28 and TRBJ2-7; 13 nucleotides align to TRBD2. Germline CDR1 reads MDHEN; CDR2 reads SYDVKM. V dropped 5 bases and J dropped 3; count of bases not matched to a gene: 7. The CDR3 extends over 16 amino acids.

A remark on this clonotype: With a far larger clone one base away, a read error is the likely cause. The chain has TRBV7-2 and TRBJ2-1; D is ambiguous. This CDR3 has 15 residues. The germline V gene encodes CDR1 SGHTA and CDR2 FQGNSA. The chain's CDR3 is CASSLVGIPYNGQFF. CDR3 sequence (DNA): TGTGCCAGCAGCCTGGTGGGGATCCCCTACAATGGGCAGTTCTTC.

Details on this clonotype: This could be a read error, since a much larger clone is one nucleotide away. V is TRBV2 and J is TRBJ2-7; maybe TRBD2 (6 bases). Germline assignment: CDR1 SNHLY and CDR2 FYNNEI. There are 12 residues in the CDR3. The CDR3 loop is CVSRRVSYEQYF. In DNA, the CDR3 is TGTGTCAGCAGGAGGGTCTCCTACGAGCAGTACTTC.

This clonotype was found many times. The rearrangement links TRBV5-1 to TRBJ1-1; D gene unclear. Per germline, CDR1 SGHRS and CDR2 YFSETQ. The CDR3 length is 15 residues. Trimming shortened V by 5 bases and J by 0 bases, and 14 bases separated the two germline ends. CDR3 bases: TGCGCCAGCAGTTATGATGGGGATATGAACACTGAAGCTTTCTTT. Amino acid sequence: CASSYDGDMNTEAFF.

The sample holds many counts of this clonotype. The rearrangement joins TRBV28 to TRBJ1-1; TRBD1 matches at 9 bases. Germline CDR1 and CDR2: MDHEN and SYDVKM. The CDR3 has 15 residues. Trimming cost V 6 bases and J 6 bases; bases outside gene matches: 11. CDR3 bases: TGTGCCAGCAGACCATTCGGGACAGGGATCGCTGAAGCTTTCTTT. It translates to CASRPFGTGIAEAFF.

This clonotype was detected many times. The chain's CDR3 is CASSKRLLAGETQYF. DNA of the CDR3: TGTGCCAGCAGCAAACGGCTACTAGCGGGAGAGACCCAGTACTTC. The chain uses TRBV12-3 or TRBV12-4 and TRBJ2-5, with 9 bases that match TRBD2. After removal of 6 bases from V and 4 bases from J, the junction contained 9 bases not matched to a gene. The CDR3 sequence is 15 residues long.

This clonotype has only a few counts. The chain employs TRBV14 and TRBJ1-5; TRBD1 aligns across 9 bases. This CDR3 is 15 amino acids long. CDR1 and CDR2 (germline): SGHDN, FVKESK. Unmatched junction bases numbered 4, after V lost 4 bases and J lost 3 bases. CDR3 DNA: TGTGCCAGCAGCCCGGGACAGGGAAACAATCAGCCCCAGCATTTT. It yields the protein CASSPGQGNNQPQHF. Variable domain in full (rest from reference TRBV14 and TRBJ1-5): EAGVTQFPSHSVIEKGQTVTLRCDPISGHDNLYWYRRVMGKEIKFLLHFVKESKQDESGMPNNRFLAERTGGTYSTLKVQPAELEDSGVYFCASSPGQGNNQPQHFGDGTRLSIL.